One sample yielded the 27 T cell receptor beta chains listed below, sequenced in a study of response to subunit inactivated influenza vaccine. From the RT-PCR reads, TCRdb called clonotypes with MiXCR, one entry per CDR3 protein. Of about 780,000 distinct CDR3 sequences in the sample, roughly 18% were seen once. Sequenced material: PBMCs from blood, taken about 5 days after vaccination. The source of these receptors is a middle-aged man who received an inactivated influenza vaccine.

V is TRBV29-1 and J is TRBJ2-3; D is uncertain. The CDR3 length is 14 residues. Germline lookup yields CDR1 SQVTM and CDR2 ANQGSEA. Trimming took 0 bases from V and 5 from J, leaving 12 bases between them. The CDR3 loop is CSVEDAGILDTQYF. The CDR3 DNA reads TGCAGCGTTGAAGATGCTGGAATCCTAGATACGCAGTATTTT.

CDR3 sequence: CATSDFKDISGEQFF. As DNA, the CDR3 is TGTGCCACCAGTGATTTCAAGGACATATCGGGTGAGCAGTTCTTC. The V call is TRBV24-1, the J call TRBJ2-1; a possible D gene is TRBD1 (5 bases). Germline V gives CDR1 KGHDR, CDR2 SFDVKD. CDR3 size: 15 residues. V lost 1 base and J 9 bases, leaving 15 bases between the germline ends.

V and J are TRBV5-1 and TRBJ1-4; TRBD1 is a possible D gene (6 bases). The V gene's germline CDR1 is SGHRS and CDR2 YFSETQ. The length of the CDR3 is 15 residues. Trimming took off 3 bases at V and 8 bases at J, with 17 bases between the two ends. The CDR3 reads CASSSQPMGAEKLFF. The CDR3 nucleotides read TGCGCCAGCAGCTCACAACCGATGGGGGCCGAAAAACTGTTTTTT.

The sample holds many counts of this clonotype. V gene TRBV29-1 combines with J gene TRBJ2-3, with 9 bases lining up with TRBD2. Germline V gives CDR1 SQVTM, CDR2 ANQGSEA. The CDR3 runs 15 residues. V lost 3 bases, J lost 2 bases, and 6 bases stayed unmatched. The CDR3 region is CSVDPGTSLTDTQYF. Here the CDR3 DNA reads TGCAGCGTTGACCCCGGGACTAGCCTCACAGATACGCAGTATTTT.

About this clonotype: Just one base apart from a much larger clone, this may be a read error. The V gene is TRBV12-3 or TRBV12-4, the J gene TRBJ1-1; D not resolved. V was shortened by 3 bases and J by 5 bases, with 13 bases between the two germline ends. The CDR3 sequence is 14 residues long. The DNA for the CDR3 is TGTGCCAGCAGTTTGAGTGTCGAGGGTACTGAAGCTTTCTTT. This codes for CASSLSVEGTEAFF.

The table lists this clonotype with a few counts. The CDR3 DNA sequence: TGTGCCAGCAGCTTAGCCCGTCCCCCGGGGATGGGGGAAGAGACCCAGTACTTC. Its protein product is CASSLARPPGMGEETQYF. This chain connects TRBV7-8 to TRBJ2-5; D possibly matches TRBD1 or TRBD2 (5 bases each). Trimming stripped 0 bases from V and 3 bases from J, with 20 bases between. CDR1 is SGHVS, CDR2 FQNEAQ, per germline. The CDR3 is 18 residues long.

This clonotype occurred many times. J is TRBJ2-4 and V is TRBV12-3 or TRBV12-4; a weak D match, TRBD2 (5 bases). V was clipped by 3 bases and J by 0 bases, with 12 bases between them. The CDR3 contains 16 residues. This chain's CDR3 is CASSFQRNLAKNIQYF. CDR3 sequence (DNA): TGTGCCAGCAGTTTCCAGCGGAACTTAGCCAAAAACATTCAGTACTTC.

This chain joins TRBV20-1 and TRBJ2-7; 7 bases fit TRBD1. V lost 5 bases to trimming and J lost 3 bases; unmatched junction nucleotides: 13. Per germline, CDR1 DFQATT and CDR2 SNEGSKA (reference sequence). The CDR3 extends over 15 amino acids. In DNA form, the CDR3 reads TGCAGTGCTCCCGACCCCGACAGGGTGCTCTACGAGCAGTACTTC. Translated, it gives CSAPDPDRVLYEQYF.

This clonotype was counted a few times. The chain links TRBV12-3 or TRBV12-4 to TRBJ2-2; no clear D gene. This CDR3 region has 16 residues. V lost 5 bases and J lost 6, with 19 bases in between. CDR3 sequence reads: CASSLRLGRLAGELFF. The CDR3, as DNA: TGTGCCAGCAGTCTGCGACTGGGAAGATTAGCCGGGGAGCTGTTTTTT.

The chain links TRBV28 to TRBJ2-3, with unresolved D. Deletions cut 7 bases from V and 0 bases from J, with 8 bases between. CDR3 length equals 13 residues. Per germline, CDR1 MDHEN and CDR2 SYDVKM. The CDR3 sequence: CASKRPSTDTQYF. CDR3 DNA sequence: TGTGCCAGCAAGCGCCCCAGCACAGATACGCAGTATTTT.

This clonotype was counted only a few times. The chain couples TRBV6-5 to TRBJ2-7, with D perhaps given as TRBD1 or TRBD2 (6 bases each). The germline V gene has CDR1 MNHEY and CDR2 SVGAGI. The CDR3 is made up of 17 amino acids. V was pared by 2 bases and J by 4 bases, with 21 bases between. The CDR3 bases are TGTGCCAGCAGTTACCGCCGAGGACTCCCGGGGGCTTACGAGCAGTACTTC. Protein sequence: CASSYRRGLPGAYEQYF.

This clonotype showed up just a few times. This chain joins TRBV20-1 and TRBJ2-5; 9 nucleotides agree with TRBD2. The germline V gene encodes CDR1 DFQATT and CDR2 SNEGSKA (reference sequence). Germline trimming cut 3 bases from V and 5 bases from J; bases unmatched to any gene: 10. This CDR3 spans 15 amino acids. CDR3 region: CSASAPGLAWETQYF. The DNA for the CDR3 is TGCAGTGCTAGCGCCCCGGGACTAGCTTGGGAGACCCAGTACTTC.

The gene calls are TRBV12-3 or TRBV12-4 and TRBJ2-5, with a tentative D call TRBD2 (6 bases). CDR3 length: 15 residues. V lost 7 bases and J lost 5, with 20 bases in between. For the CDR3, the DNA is TGTGCCAGCACCTCTTCGCGGGGCCTTCGTGAGACCCAGTACTTC. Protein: CASTSSRGLRETQYF.

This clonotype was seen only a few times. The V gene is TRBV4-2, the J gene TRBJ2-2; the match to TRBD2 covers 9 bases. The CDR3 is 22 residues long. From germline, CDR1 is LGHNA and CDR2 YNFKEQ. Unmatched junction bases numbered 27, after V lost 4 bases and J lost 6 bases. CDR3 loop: CASSPFRSGGRMVVESAGELFF. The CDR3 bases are TGTGCCAGCAGCCCCTTCCGGAGCGGGGGGCGCATGGTAGTTGAATCCGCCGGGGAGCTGTTTTTT.

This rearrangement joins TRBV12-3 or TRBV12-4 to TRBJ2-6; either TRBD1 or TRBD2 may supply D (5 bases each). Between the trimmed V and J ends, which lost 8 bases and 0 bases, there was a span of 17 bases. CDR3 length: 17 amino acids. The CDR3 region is CASRLGRLSSGANVLTF. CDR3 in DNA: TGTGCCAGCCGACTGGGACGGCTCAGCTCTGGGGCCAACGTCCTGACTTTC.

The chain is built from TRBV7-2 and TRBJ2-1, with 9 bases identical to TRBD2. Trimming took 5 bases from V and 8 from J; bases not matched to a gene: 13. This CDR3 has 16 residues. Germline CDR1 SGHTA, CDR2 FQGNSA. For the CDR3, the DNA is TGTGCCAGCAGCCAAGTGGGACTAGCTAATTTATATGAGCAGTTCTTC. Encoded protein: CASSQVGLANLYEQFF.

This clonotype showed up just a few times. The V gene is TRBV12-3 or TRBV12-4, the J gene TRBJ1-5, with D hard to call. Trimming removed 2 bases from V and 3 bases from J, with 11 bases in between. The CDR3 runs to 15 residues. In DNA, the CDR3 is TGTGCCAGCAGTTTACGTTCGCAGGCCAATCAGCCCCAGCATTTT. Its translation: CASSLRSQANQPQHF.

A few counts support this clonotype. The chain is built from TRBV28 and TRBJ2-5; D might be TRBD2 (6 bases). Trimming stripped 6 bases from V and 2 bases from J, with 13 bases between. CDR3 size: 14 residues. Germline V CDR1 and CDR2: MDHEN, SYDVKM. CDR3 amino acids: CASSQLREQETQYF. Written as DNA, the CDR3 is TGTGCCAGCAGCCAACTGCGGGAACAAGAGACCCAGTACTTC.

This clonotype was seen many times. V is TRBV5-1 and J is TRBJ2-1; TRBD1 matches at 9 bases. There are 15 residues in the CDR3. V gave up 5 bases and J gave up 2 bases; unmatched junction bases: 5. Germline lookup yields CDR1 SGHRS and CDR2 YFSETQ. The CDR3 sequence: CASSAGTGTYNEQFF. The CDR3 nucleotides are TGCGCCAGCAGTGCCGGGACAGGGACCTACAATGAGCAGTTCTTC.

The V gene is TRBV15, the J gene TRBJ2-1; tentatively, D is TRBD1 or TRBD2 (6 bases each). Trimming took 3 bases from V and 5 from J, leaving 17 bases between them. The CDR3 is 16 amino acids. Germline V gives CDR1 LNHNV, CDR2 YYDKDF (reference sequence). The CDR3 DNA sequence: TGTGCCACCAGCAGCCGACAGGCTAGCGTAAACAATGAGCAGTTCTTC. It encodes CATSSRQASVNNEQFF.

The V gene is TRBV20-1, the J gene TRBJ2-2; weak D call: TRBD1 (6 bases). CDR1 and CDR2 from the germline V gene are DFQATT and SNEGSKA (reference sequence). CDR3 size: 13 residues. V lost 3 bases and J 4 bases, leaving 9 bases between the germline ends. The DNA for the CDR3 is TGCAGTGCTAGTCGACAGGCCACCGGGGAGCTGTTTTTT. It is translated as CSASRQATGELFF.

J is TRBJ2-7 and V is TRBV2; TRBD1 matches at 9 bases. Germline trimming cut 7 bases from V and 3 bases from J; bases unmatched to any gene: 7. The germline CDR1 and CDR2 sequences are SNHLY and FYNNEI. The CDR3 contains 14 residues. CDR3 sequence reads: CASTRDRAIYEQYF. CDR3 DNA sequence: TGTGCCAGCACCCGGGACAGGGCGATCTACGAGCAGTACTTC.

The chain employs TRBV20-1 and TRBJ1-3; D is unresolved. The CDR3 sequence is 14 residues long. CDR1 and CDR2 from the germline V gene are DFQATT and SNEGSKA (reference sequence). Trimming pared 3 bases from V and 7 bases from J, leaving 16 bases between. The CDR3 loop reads CSASRAGVRNTIYF. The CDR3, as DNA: TGCAGTGCTAGTCGTGCCGGGGTGCGGAACACCATATATTTT.

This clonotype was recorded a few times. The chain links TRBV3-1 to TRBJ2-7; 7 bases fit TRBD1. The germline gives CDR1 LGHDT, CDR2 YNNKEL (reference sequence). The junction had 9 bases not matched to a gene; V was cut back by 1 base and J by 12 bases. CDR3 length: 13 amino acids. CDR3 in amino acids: CASSQAFSDRAYF. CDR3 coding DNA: TGTGCCAGCAGCCAAGCGTTCAGTGACAGGGCGTACTTC.

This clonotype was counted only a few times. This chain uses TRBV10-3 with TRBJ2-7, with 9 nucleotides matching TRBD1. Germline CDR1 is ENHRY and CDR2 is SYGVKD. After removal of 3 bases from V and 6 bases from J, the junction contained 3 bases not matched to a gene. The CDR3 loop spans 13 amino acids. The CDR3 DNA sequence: TGTGCCATCAGTGAACAGGGGGCTTCCGAGCAGTACTTC. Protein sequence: CAISEQGASEQYF.

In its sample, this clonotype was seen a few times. In DNA form, the CDR3 reads TGCAGCGTTCCGGGACGGGGGAGCTATGAGCAGTTCTTC. It is translated as CSVPGRGSYEQFF. V usage is TRBV29-1 and J usage is TRBJ2-1; possible D gene TRBD2, 6 bases. V lost 5 bases, J lost 8 bases, and 16 bases lay in between. CDR1 is SQVTM, CDR2 ANQGSEA, per germline. The CDR3 sequence is 13 residues long.

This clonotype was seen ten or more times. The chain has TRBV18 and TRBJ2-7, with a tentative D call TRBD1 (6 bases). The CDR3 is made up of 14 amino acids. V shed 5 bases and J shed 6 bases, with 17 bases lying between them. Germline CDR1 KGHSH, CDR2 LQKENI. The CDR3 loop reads CASSGRTGQSEQYF. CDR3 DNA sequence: TGTGCCAGCTCAGGTCGTACAGGGCAGAGCGAGCAGTACTTC. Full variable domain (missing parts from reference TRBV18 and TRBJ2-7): NAGVMQNPRHLVRRRGQEARLRCSPMKGHSHVYWYRQLPEEGLKFMVYLQKENIIDESGMPKERFSAEFPKEGPSILRIQQVVRGDSAAYFCASSGRTGQSEQYFGPGTRLTVT.